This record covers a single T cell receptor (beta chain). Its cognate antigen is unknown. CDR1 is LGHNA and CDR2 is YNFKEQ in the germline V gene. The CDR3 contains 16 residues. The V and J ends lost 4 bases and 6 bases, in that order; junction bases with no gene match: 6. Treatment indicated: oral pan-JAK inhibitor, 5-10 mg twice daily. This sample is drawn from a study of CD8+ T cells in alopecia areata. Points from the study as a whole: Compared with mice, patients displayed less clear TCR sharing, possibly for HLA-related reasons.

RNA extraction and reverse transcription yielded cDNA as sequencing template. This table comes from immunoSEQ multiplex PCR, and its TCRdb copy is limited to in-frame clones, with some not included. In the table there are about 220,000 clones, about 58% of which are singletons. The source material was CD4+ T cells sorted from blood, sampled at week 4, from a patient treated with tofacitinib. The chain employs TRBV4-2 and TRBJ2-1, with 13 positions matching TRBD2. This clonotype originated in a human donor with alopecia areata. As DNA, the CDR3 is TGTGCCAGCAGCCTGGGACTAGCGGGGACCTTCAATGAGCAGTTCTTC. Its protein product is CASSLGLAGTFNEQFF.